Reported below is one TCR beta chain. This entry is derived from a study of early T cells in non-severe SARS-CoV-2 infection. TCRdb re-analysed the 5' RACE reads in MiXCR, keeping a single row per CDR3 protein. The data contain over 100,000 distinct CDR3 sequences, 10% to 15% of them singletons. This CDR3 region has 13 residues. Germline V gene data show CDR1 as SGHRS and CDR2 as YFSETQ. Trimming took 1 base from V and 6 from J, leaving 8 bases between them. The source of this sequence is an adult who was a healthcare worker with PCR-confirmed SARS-CoV-2 infection or an uninfected control (not recorded which). The sample taken for sequencing was whole blood. The rearrangement uses TRBV5-1 and TRBJ2-1; no clear D. CDR3 nucleotide sequence: TGCGCCAGCAGCTTGCTAGATACCAATGAGCAGTTCTTC. Protein sequence: CASSLLDTNEQFF. Together with reference TRBV5-1 and TRBJ2-1, the CDR3 gives the full variable domain: KAGVTQTPRYLIKTRGQQVTLSCSPISGHRSVSWYQQTPGQGLQFLFEYFSETQRNKGNFPGRFSGRQFSNSRSEMNVSTLELGDSALYLCASSLLDTNEQFFGPGTRLTVL.